This T cell receptor beta chain was sequenced during a study of blood T cell repertoires in COVID-19. The wider study: From T cells, B-cell-depleted T cells, or PBMCs came the material, which was cDNA or gDNA.

In the source study's methods: Reference gene primer amplification in the assay estimated nucleated cell counts. This table comes from immunoSEQ multiplex PCR, and its TCRdb copy is limited to in-frame clones, with some not included. V, J and clone size are taken as reported in that table, and D and trimming were inferred from the DNA itself. The data show tens of thousands of clones, about 89% seen once. Germline lookup yields CDR1 SGHAT and CDR2 FQNNGV. The ends lost 1 base at V and 2 bases at J; junction bases unmatched: 0. The CDR3 length is 15 residues. This sequence was found in a human donor in a cohort sampled during active COVID-19. J is TRBJ2-1 and V is TRBV11-2; 9 bases agree with TRBD2. Sequenced material: peripheral blood. This CDR3 reads CASSLGLAAYNEQFF. CDR3 in DNA: TGTGCCAGCAGCTTAGGACTAGCGGCCTACAATGAGCAGTTCTTC. Combining the CDR3 with reference TRBV11-2 and TRBJ2-1 gives the whole variable domain EAGVAQSPRYKIIEKRQSVAFWCNPISGHATLYWYQQILGQGPKLLIQFQNNGVVDDSQLPKDRFSAERLKGVDSTLKIQPAKLEDSAVYLCASSLGLAAYNEQFFGPGTRLTVL.